The source of this T cell receptor (beta chain) is a study of cytomegalovirus exposure and HLA in healthy donors. Overall study findings and caveats: The presence/absence work took it that sequencing depth was about the same across donors. Several of the most significant clusters appeared linked to common viral pathogens, based on a later analysis. In a later analysis, TCR association rates varied by HLA locus: DRB1 most, HLA-C fewest.

Germline V gene sequence: CDR1 SGHRS, CDR2 YFSETQ. V lost 2 bases to trimming and J lost 0 bases; unmatched junction nucleotides: 4. The CDR3 is 17 residues long. With regard to this clone: As yet, its antigen is unknown.

The PCR had 60 Vbeta and 13 Jbeta primers. Generated by immunoSEQ multiplex PCR, the TCRdb table keeps only in-frame clones and is missing some. Among about 140,000 clones listed, approximately 80% were seen once. The V call is TRBV5-1, the J call TRBJ2-1; 11 bases align to TRBD2. The sample was PBMCs. This clonotype was sampled from a man aged 30 to 45 in good health and CMV-seropositive. As DNA, the CDR3 is TGCGCCAGCAGCTTCGGGACTAGCGGAACCTCCTACAATGAGCAGTTCTTC. It is translated as CASSFGTSGTSYNEQFF.